This record looks at one TCR beta chain sequence and its context. Antigen unknown. The data stem from a study of CD8 T cells in Susac syndrome. Notes on the study in general: Susac CD8+ clonal expansion peaked in TEMRA cells and active patients.

An input of roughly 0.5 to 1 ug of RNA was subjected to reverse transcription using random hexamers. TCRdb re-derived calls from the immunoSEQ multiplex PCR reads in MiXCR, one entry per CDR3 protein. The sample lists about 23,000 distinct CDR3 sequences, 90% to 95% occurring once. The germline V gene encodes CDR1 LGHNA and CDR2 YSLEER. CDR3 length: 9 residues. The chain couples TRBV4-3 to TRBJ1-2; D call uncertain. The sample was CD8+ T cells from PBMCs. The sequence was collected from a human donor with Susac syndrome. The CDR3 DNA is TGCGTCGTCGGGGATGGCTACACCTTC. Protein product: CVVGDGYTF.